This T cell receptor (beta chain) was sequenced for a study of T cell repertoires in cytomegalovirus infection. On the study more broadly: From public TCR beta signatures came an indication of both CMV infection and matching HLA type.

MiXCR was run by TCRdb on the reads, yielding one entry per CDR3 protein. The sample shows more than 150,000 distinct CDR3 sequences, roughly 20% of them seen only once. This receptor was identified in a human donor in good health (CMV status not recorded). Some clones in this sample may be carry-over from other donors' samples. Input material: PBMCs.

The CDR3 reads CASSEGGRGYEQYF. The CDR3 DNA reads as TGTGCCAGCAGTGAAGGGGGCAGGGGATACGAGCAGTACTTC. The chain recombines TRBV25-1 with TRBJ2-7; D perhaps matches TRBD1 (6 bases). Germline CDR1 MGHDK, CDR2 SYGVNS. V was trimmed by 2 bases and J by 4 bases, leaving 12 bases between them. The CDR3 covers 14 residues.